This passage covers 25 T cell receptor beta chains from one sample sequenced in a study of shared clonotypes between healthy human individuals. The data were produced by immunoSEQ multiplex PCR, yet TCRdb's version contains in-frame clones alone and is incomplete. The sample includes about 110,000 clones, 68% of them seen just once. Sequencing was done on a sample of memory CD8+ T cells sorted from blood. Subset specified: CD45RO+ cells pooled with CCR7-negative TemRA cells. The receptor set was obtained from a woman in her twenties or thirties in good health.

V and J are TRBV19 and TRBJ2-2, with 7 bases matching TRBD1. CDR1 LNHDA and CDR2 SQIVND come from the germline V gene (reference sequence). This CDR3 contains 16 residues. The junction had 8 bases not matched to a gene; V was cut back by 6 bases and J by 1 base. CDR3 region: CASSGGQGVNTGELFF. The DNA of the CDR3 is TGTGCCAGTAGCGGCGGGCAGGGGGTGAACACCGGGGAGCTGTTTTTT.

This clone appeared a few times. This chain joins TRBV7-9 and TRBJ1-1, with no clear D. Germline V lookup: CDR1 SEHNR, CDR2 FQNEAQ (reference sequence). V lost 5 bases, J lost 11 bases, and 12 bases lay in between. This CDR3 is built from 11 residues. CDR3 in DNA: TGTGCCAGCAGCCTAGGGCACTTGGCTTTCTTT. Protein sequence: CASSLGHLAFF.

This clone was counted only a few times. The genes are TRBV7-6 and TRBJ2-1; 7 bases are a match to TRBD1. CDR1 SGHVS and CDR2 FNYEAQ come from the germline V gene. The length of the CDR3 is 13 residues. V shed 2 bases, J shed 6 bases, and the junction held 1 base outside the gene matches. CDR3 protein: CASSLWDSNEQFF. The CDR3, as DNA: TGTGCCAGCAGCTTATGGGACAGCAATGAGCAGTTCTTC.

Ten or more counts support this clone. This sequence joins TRBV25-1 and TRBJ1-1, with D perhaps matching TRBD1 (6 bases). The CDR3 has 18 residues. From germline, CDR1 is MGHDK and CDR2 SYGVNS. Between the trimmed V and J ends, which lost 4 bases and 1 base, there was a span of 22 bases. The DNA for the CDR3 is TGTGCCAGCAGTGCAAAGCCGACCTCGGACAGCCCGAACACTGAAGCTTTCTTT. Residues: CASSAKPTSDSPNTEAFF.

On this clone: This likely reflects a read error, since a far larger clone is one base away. This sequence joins TRBV25-1 and TRBJ2-2; 12 nucleotides agree with TRBD2. This CDR3 region has 14 residues. With V trimmed by 7 bases and J by 6 bases, 3 bases remained unmatched. Germline V gives CDR1 MGHDK, CDR2 SYGVNS. CDR3 DNA sequence: TGTGCCAGCACTAGCGGGAGGGACGCCGGGGAGCTGTTTTTT. Translating it yields CASTSGRDAGELFF.

The chain carries TRBV19 and TRBJ1-1; 7 nucleotides line up with TRBD1. Trimming removed 1 base from V and 6 bases from J; junction bases left unmatched: 5. CDR3 length: 14 residues. The V gene's germline CDR1 is LNHDA and CDR2 SQIVND (reference sequence). In DNA form, the CDR3 reads TGTGCCAGTAGTATAGTACACAGGGGCGCTGAAGCTTTCTTT. The encoded protein is CASSIVHRGAEAFF.

This clone was seen ten or more times. Here the CDR3 reads CATSRLTGTKAYEQYF. The CDR3 DNA is TGTGCCACCAGCAGATTAACAGGGACGAAGGCCTACGAGCAGTACTTC. V gene TRBV15 combines with J gene TRBJ2-7, with D tentatively TRBD1 (6 bases). The V end was cut by 2 bases, the J end by 2 bases, with 16 bases between. CDR3 length: 16 amino acids. CDR1 and CDR2 from the germline V gene are LNHNV and YYDKDF (reference sequence).

Comments on this clone: The same CDR3 can be traced to other DNA sequences in this sample. The chain carries TRBV7-2 and TRBJ1-2, with 7 positions matching TRBD1. Trimming took 3 bases from V and 8 from J; bases not matched to a gene: 9. Germline CDR1 SGHTA, CDR2 FQGNSA. The CDR3 length is 14 residues. CDR3 bases: TGTGCCAGCAGCTTCGGGCAGGGGGTGGGGGGCTACACCTTC. Translating it yields CASSFGQGVGGYTF.

This clone showed up many times. V and J are TRBV28 and TRBJ2-7, with D unresolved. The CDR3 consists of 14 residues. Per germline, CDR1 MDHEN and CDR2 SYDVKM. Trimming removed 6 bases at V and 7 bases at J, with 19 bases between. This CDR3 is CASRKRLGWEEQYF. The CDR3 DNA sequence: TGTGCCAGCAGAAAGCGACTGGGTTGGGAAGAGCAGTACTTC.

The chain couples TRBV10-3 to TRBJ1-2; possible D gene TRBD1, 5 bases. The CDR3 has 17 amino acids. Per the germline V gene, CDR1 is ENHRY and CDR2 is SYGVKD. Between the trimmed V and J ends, which lost 6 bases and 3 bases, there was a span of 23 bases. The CDR3 sequence: CAISLERRGQPYYGYTF. CDR3 nucleotide sequence: TGTGCCATCAGCCTGGAGAGGCGTGGACAACCGTACTATGGCTACACCTTC.

The rearrangement links TRBV7-9 to TRBJ2-1; tentative D call: TRBD2 (5 bases). The V gene lost 6 bases and the J gene lost 2 bases, with 14 bases spanning the gap. The length of the CDR3 is 15 residues. The germline gives CDR1 SEHNR, CDR2 FQNEAQ (reference sequence). CDR3 bases: TGTGCCAGCAGTCGTAGTGAGGGTCCCTACAATGAGCAGTTCTTC. It yields the protein CASSRSEGPYNEQFF.

The J gene is TRBJ2-6, the V gene TRBV27; D possibly corresponds to TRBD1 (5 bases). The CDR3 extends over 15 amino acids. V lost 7 bases, J lost 4 bases, and 14 bases lay in between. Germline V gives CDR1 MNHEY, CDR2 SMNVEV (reference sequence). The CDR3, as DNA: TGTGCCAGCAAAATTGGGGCGCGGGGGGCCAACGTCCTGACTTTC. It encodes CASKIGARGANVLTF.

The table lists this clone with a few counts. The gene calls are TRBV14 and TRBJ2-7; TRBD2 matches at 8 bases. The CDR3 extends over 16 amino acids. Germline assignment: CDR1 SGHDN and CDR2 FVKESK. V was pared by 0 bases and J by 4 bases, with 8 bases of the junction left unmatched. CDR3 DNA sequence: TGTGCCAGCAGCCAAGATCATCTAGCGGGTCCGTACGAGCAGTACTTC. This translates into CASSQDHLAGPYEQYF.

The V and J genes are TRBV27 and TRBJ2-7, with TRBD1 as a possible D gene (6 bases). V was cut by 7 bases and J by 1 base, with 17 bases left in between. There are 15 residues in the CDR3. Germline CDR1 and CDR2: MNHEY and SMNVEV (reference sequence). CDR3 in DNA: TGTGCCAGCAACTGCCATTCGGACAGTTCCTACGAGCAGTACTTC. It yields the protein CASNCHSDSSYEQYF.

This clone was observed a few times. The genes are TRBV7-9 and TRBJ2-7; D gene uncertain. This CDR3 contains 12 residues. In germline, CDR1 is SEHNR, CDR2 FQNEAQ (reference sequence). V lost 5 bases to trimming and J lost 6 bases, with 11 bases between them. The CDR3 DNA follows: TGTGCCAGCAGCATCGACGTCCCCGAGCAGTACTTC. Its translation is CASSIDVPEQYF. The variable domain in full, with the rest retrieved from reference TRBV7-9 and TRBJ2-7, is DTGVSQNPRHKITKRGQNVTFRCDPISEHNRLYWYRQTLGQGPEFLTYFQNEAQLEKSRLLSDRFSAERPKGSFSTLEIQRTEQGDSAMYLCASSIDVPEQYFGPGTRLTVT.

This chain uses TRBV2 with TRBJ1-2, with TRBD1 matching over 10 bases. J lost 4 bases, V lost 6 bases, and 8 bases had no gene match. Germline assignment: CDR1 SNHLY and CDR2 FYNNEI. This CDR3 spans 15 amino acids. Written as DNA, the CDR3 is TGTGCCAGCAGCGCGGACAGGGGGGGTAGCTATGGCTACACCTTC. Protein sequence: CASSADRGGSYGYTF.

This clone has a single count. The V call is TRBV27, the J call TRBJ2-5; 10 bases map to TRBD2. The CDR3 has 15 amino acids. Germline loops: CDR1 MNHEY, CDR2 SMNVEV (reference sequence). The trim removed 8 bases at V and 2 bases at J, leaving 8 bases unmatched. This CDR3 reads CASARWTSGQETQYF. The CDR3 DNA reads as TGTGCCAGCGCCCGCTGGACTAGCGGACAAGAGACCCAGTACTTC.

The gene calls are TRBV19 and TRBJ2-4, with D unclear. V dropped 5 bases and J dropped 8 bases, with 10 bases sitting between them. The germline gives CDR1 LNHDA, CDR2 SQIVND (reference sequence). The CDR3 sequence is 12 residues long. The CDR3 coding sequence is TGTGCCAGTAGTGCCTCTCACTACATTCAGTACTTC. Amino acids: CASSASHYIQYF.

CDR3 sequence reads: CSVALGRGYTDTQYF. CDR3 sequence (DNA): TGCAGCGTAGCTCTCGGGCGGGGCTACACAGATACGCAGTATTTT. The V gene is TRBV29-1, the J gene TRBJ2-3, with D possibly TRBD2 on 6 matching bases. The CDR3 is made up of 15 amino acids. Germline V lookup: CDR1 SQVTM, CDR2 ANQGSEA. V lost 6 bases to trimming and J lost 2 bases, with 18 bases between them.

The CDR3 loop is CASSITPGLAFTDTQYF. The CDR3 DNA sequence: TGTGCCAGCAGCATCACTCCGGGACTAGCGTTTACAGATACGCAGTATTTT. The chain joins TRBV7-3 to TRBJ2-3; 10 bases are shared with TRBD2. Trimming at V came to 5 bases and at J to 3 bases, leaving 11 bases not matched to a gene. CDR3 length: 17 residues. Germline CDR1 is SGHTA and CDR2 is FQGTGA.

The chain combines TRBV7-9 with TRBJ1-2; a possible D gene is TRBD1 (5 bases). The V gene's germline CDR1 is SEHNR and CDR2 FQNEAQ (reference sequence). Trimming shortened V by 4 bases and J by 3 bases, and 21 bases separated the two germline ends. The CDR3 contains 17 residues. CDR3 amino acids: CASSSTSGRLGDYGYTF. For the CDR3, the DNA is TGTGCCAGCAGCTCCACCTCGGGCCGACTAGGGGACTATGGCTACACCTTC.

The J gene is TRBJ1-4, the V gene TRBV28, with 9 nucleotides matching TRBD1. After removal of 6 bases from V and 8 bases from J, the junction contained 7 bases not matched to a gene. Germline CDR1 MDHEN, CDR2 SYDVKM. This CDR3 spans 14 amino acids. The CDR3 coding sequence is TGTGCCAGCAGCTCTACAGGGGGCGGGGAAAAACTGTTTTTT. Protein sequence: CASSSTGGGEKLFF.

The chain links TRBV5-6 to TRBJ2-7; D possibly corresponds to TRBD2 (5 bases). V lost 3 bases and J 2 bases, leaving 18 bases between the germline ends. The CDR3 totals 16 residues. Germline loops: CDR1 SGHDT, CDR2 YYEEEE. The chain's CDR3 is CASSSNGWYGTYEQYF. The CDR3, as DNA: TGTGCCAGCAGCTCTAATGGATGGTACGGGACCTACGAGCAGTACTTC.

The CDR3 bases are TGCAGCGTTGGGGACCGTCGAGTGAGAACTGAAGCTTTCTTT. Its protein is CSVGDRRVRTEAFF. The rearrangement uses TRBV29-1 and TRBJ1-1; a possible D gene is TRBD1 (5 bases). The germline gives CDR1 SQVTM, CDR2 ANQGSEA. V shed 4 bases and J shed 5 bases, with 17 bases lying between them. CDR3 size: 14 residues.

The chain joins TRBV10-3 to TRBJ2-7; unclear D gene. The V gene lost 2 bases and the J gene lost 4 bases, with 18 bases spanning the gap. Looked up from germline, CDR1 is ENHRY and CDR2 is SYGVKD. There are 16 residues in the CDR3. CDR3 residues: CAISEEVTDWYYEQYF. CDR3 nucleotide sequence: TGTGCCATCAGTGAGGAGGTTACCGACTGGTATTACGAGCAGTACTTC.